This T cell receptor (beta chain) is drawn from a study of control samples from healthy donors and cancer patients. Repertoires were generated with immunoSEQ multiplex PCR, while TCRdb's copy carries only in-frame clones and drops some. Among some 120,000 clones listed, 91% were seen once. There are 14 residues in the CDR3. J lost 5 bases, V lost 3 bases, and 6 bases had no gene match. Germline V gene sequence: CDR1 MNHEY, CDR2 SMNVEV (reference sequence). The V gene is TRBV27, the J gene TRBJ2-5; TRBD1 matches 7 bases. The TCR was taken from a man in his late teens or twenties in good health. The sample taken for sequencing was blood. The CDR3: CASSFYQGDETQYF. CDR3 nucleotide sequence: TGTGCCAGCAGTTTTTATCAGGGGGACGAGACCCAGTACTTC.